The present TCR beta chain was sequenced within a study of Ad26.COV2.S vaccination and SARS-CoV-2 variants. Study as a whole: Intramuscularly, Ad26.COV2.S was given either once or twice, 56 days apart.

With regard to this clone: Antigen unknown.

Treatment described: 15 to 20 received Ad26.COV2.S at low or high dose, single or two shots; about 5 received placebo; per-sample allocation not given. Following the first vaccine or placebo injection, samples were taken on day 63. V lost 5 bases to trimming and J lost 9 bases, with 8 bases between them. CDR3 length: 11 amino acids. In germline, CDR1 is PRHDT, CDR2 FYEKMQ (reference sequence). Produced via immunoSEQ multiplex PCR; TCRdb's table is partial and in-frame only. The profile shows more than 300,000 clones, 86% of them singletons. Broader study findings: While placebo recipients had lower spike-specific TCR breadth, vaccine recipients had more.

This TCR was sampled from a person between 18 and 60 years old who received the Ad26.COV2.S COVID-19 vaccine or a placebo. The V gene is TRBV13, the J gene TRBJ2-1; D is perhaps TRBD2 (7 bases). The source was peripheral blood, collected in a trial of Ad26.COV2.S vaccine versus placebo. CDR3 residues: CASSRGGEQFF. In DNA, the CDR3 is TGTGCCAGCAGCAGGGGGGGTGAGCAGTTCTTC. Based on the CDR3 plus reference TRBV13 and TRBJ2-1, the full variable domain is AAGVIQSPRHLIKEKRETATLKCYPIPRHDTVYWYQQGPGQDPQFLISFYEKMQSDKGSIPDRFSAQQFSDYHSELNMSSLELGDSALYFCASSRGGEQFFGPGTRLTVL.